What follows describes a single TCR beta chain. Assay: immunoSEQ multiplex PCR; the TCRdb copy retains only in-frame clones and omits some. This repertoire shows about 530,000 clones, about 89% found once; its top ten account for around 8%. This specimen comes from a study of blood T cell repertoires in COVID-19. In the study overall: The cDNA or gDNA used as material had been derived from T cells, B-cell-depleted T cells, or PBMCs.

This CDR3 comprises 14 residues. Trimming stripped 5 bases from V and 3 bases from J, with 13 bases between. Germline lookup yields CDR1 SEHNR and CDR2 FQNEAQ (reference sequence). Sequencing input: peripheral blood. This chain uses TRBV7-9 with TRBJ1-1, with D hard to call. The TCR was taken from a woman between 50 and 59 years old with COVID-19, enrolled during active disease. Written as DNA, the CDR3 is TGTGCCAGCAGCGAAGGAGGTGCGGACACTGAAGCTTTCTTT. It codes for CASSEGGADTEAFF.